This TCR beta chain was retrieved from a study of cytomegalovirus exposure and HLA in healthy donors. This clone turned up a few times. Amplification used 60 Vbeta primers and 13 Jbeta primers. TCRdb keeps only in-frame clones here, not all; method: immunoSEQ multiplex PCR. The table has 250,000 to 350,000 clones, 80% to 90% seen once. This CDR3 is built from 14 residues. V lost 3 bases, J lost 8 bases, and 17 bases lay in between. Germline-derived CDR1 and CDR2 are SGHNT and YYREEE (reference sequence). The source of this sequence is a woman under 30 in good health and CMV-seronegative. The chain employs TRBV5-4 and TRBJ1-2; no reliable D call. Sequencing was performed on PBMCs. For the CDR3, the DNA is TGTGCCAGCAGCTCCCGCCTCTCCACGGGGGGCTACACCTTC. It translates to CASSSRLSTGGYTF.